The 4 T cell receptor beta chains reported below all come from one sample, sequenced in a study of TIL therapy for anti-PD-1-resistant metastatic lung cancer. Time point in this sample: pre-treatment sample, taken before nivolumab and TIL therapy. The immunoSEQ assay was v3. TCRdb's copy holds only in-frame clones and misses some; the assay was immunoSEQ multiplex PCR. The sample carries more than 55,000 clones, 81% recorded once. Material: blood, obtained at baseline. Receptors originate from a person aged 25 to 79 with non-small cell lung cancer.

The CDR3 region is CASRDVQETQYF. The CDR3 DNA sequence: TGCGCCAGCAGGGACGTTCAAGAGACCCAGTACTTC. This chain connects TRBV5-1 to TRBJ2-5; D is unclear. V lost 5 bases to trimming and J lost 2 bases, with 7 bases between them. The CDR3 sequence is 12 residues long. Germline CDR1 SGHRS, CDR2 YFSETQ.

DNA for the CDR3: TGTGCCACCAGTGCTTCAGGGAGGGTTGGCTACACCTTC. It translates to CATSASGRVGYTF. The V gene is TRBV24-1, the J gene TRBJ1-2; perhaps TRBD1 as D (5 bases). Trimming removed 5 bases from V and 7 bases from J, with 13 bases in between. The CDR3 extends over 13 amino acids. The V gene's germline CDR1 is KGHDR and CDR2 SFDVKD.

The chain combines TRBV6-4 with TRBJ2-3, with 7 bases lining up with TRBD1. The germline V gene encodes CDR1 MRHNA and CDR2 SNTAGT. J gave up 4 bases and V 0 bases, and 7 bases lay outside the gene matches. The CDR3 extends over 16 amino acids. CDR3 nucleotides: TGTGCCAGCAGTGACTCGTACAGGGGTTCGGCAGATACGCAGTATTTT. Residues: CASSDSYRGSADTQYF.

This clone was found once. CDR3 in DNA: TGTGCCAGCAGCTTGGCCAGCCACGGAGGCTACACCTTC. Translated, it gives CASSLASHGGYTF. The gene calls are TRBV5-6 and TRBJ1-2, with no clear D. Germline CDR1 is SGHDT and CDR2 is YYEEEE. The V gene lost 0 bases and the J gene lost 8 bases, with 11 bases spanning the gap. This CDR3 spans 13 amino acids.